The table lists the clone carrying this T cell receptor beta chain with a count of one. Its antigen is unidentified. V was clipped by 8 bases and J by 0 bases, with 10 bases between them. Germline CDR1 reads SNHLY; CDR2 reads FYNNEI. This CDR3 is built from 13 residues. The data derive from a study of cytomegalovirus exposure and HLA in healthy donors. Overall study results and limits: Both high specificity and high sensitivity reportedly marked the classifier's diagnosis of cytomegalovirus status. Researchers catalogued over 150 TCR beta chains as cytomegalovirus-associated. In vitro assays verified that a few CMV-associated chains recognized CMV antigens specifically.

Measured with immunoSEQ multiplex PCR; TCRdb has only the in-frame clones, and not every one. The data show tens of thousands of clones, approximately 96% seen once. The sequence was obtained from a woman between 18 and 30 years old in good health and CMV-seropositive. Input material: PBMCs. The chain couples TRBV2 to TRBJ1-1; D is undetermined. CDR3 region: CASGQQMNTEAFF. CDR3 in DNA: TGTGCCAGCGGGCAACAAATGAACACTGAAGCTTTCTTT.